One sample yielded the 20 T cell receptor beta chains listed below, sequenced in a study of Ad26.COV2.S vaccination and SARS-CoV-2 variants. The protocol was immunoSEQ multiplex PCR, while the TCRdb copy is restricted to in-frame clones and leaves out a portion. The sample contains roughly 140,000 clones, more than 80% of which appear only once. The specimen comprised peripheral blood, sampled after recovery from COVID-19. The receptor source for this set is a human donor who had recovered from COVID-19.

This chain joins TRBV4-2 and TRBJ1-5; a weak D match, TRBD1 (5 bases). The CDR3 is 14 amino acids. The germline gives CDR1 LGHNA, CDR2 YNFKEQ. Trimming pared 3 bases from V and 7 bases from J, leaving 13 bases between. CDR3 DNA sequence: TGTGCCAGCAGCCAGATTCGGGGGATACAGCCCCAGCATTTT. Translation gives CASSQIRGIQPQHF.

The chain is built from TRBV3-1 (or the pseudogene TRBV3-2) and TRBJ2-7, with 8 bases that match TRBD2. The CDR3 consists of 16 residues. Germline V lookup: CDR1 LGHDT, CDR2 YNNKEL (reference sequence). With V trimmed by 4 bases and J by 5 bases, 13 bases remained unmatched. The CDR3 reads CASSPPGTRNLNEQYF. The DNA for the CDR3 is TGTGCCAGCAGCCCCCCCGGGACTAGGAACTTGAACGAGCAGTACTTC.

The J gene is TRBJ2-1, the V gene TRBV9, with 7 bases that match TRBD2. Germline CDR1 reads SGDLS; CDR2 reads YYNGEE. V lost 3 bases to trimming and J lost 7 bases; unmatched junction nucleotides: 10. The CDR3 length is 15 residues. Here the CDR3 reads CASSARTGTTNEQFF. Here the CDR3 DNA reads TGTGCCAGCAGCGCCCGGACCGGGACTACAAATGAGCAGTTCTTC. The full variable domain, rest sourced from reference TRBV9 and TRBJ2-1, is DSGVTQTPKHLITATGQRVTLRCSPRSGDLSVYWYQQSLDQGLQFLIQYYNGEERAKGNILERFSAQQFPDLHSELNLSSLELGDSALYFCASSARTGTTNEQFFGPGTRLTVL.

The table lists this clone with a few counts. The gene calls are TRBV19 and TRBJ2-4; D is perhaps TRBD1 or TRBD2 (5 bases each). The V gene's germline CDR1 is LNHDA and CDR2 SQIVND (reference sequence). V lost 5 bases and J lost 6, with 14 bases in between. The CDR3 is 14 amino acids. CDR3 amino acids: CASSVSRDANIQYF. CDR3 in DNA: TGTGCCAGTAGTGTATCCCGGGACGCAAACATTCAGTACTTC.

The J gene is TRBJ1-2, the V gene TRBV5-5; D remains ambiguous. Germline loops: CDR1 SGHKS, CDR2 YYEKEE (reference sequence). This CDR3 comprises 13 residues. V was clipped by 0 bases and J by 2 bases, with 5 bases between them. The CDR3 spells CASSLVPNYGYTF. CDR3 in DNA: TGTGCCAGCAGCTTGGTTCCGAACTATGGCTACACCTTC.

J is TRBJ1-4 and V is TRBV28; TRBD1 is a possible D gene (5 bases). The length of the CDR3 is 15 residues. V was cut by 2 bases and J by 4 bases, with 11 bases left in between. CDR1 is MDHEN and CDR2 is SYDVKM in the germline V gene. CDR3 region: CASSLRDGGNEKLFF. CDR3 bases: TGTGCCAGCAGTTTACGGGACGGAGGTAATGAAAAACTGTTTTTT.

This rearrangement joins TRBV9 to TRBJ2-5, with D possibly being TRBD1 (5 bases). From germline, CDR1 is SGDLS and CDR2 YYNGEE. Trimming cost V 0 bases and J 1 base, with 10 bases left between them. The CDR3 is 15 amino acids. CDR3 sequence (DNA): TGTGCCAGCAGCGTAGATCAGGGTCTCCAAGAGACCCAGTACTTC. It specifies CASSVDQGLQETQYF.

Note on this clone: One junction end does not reproduce the germline sequence, and a read error may be involved. The DNA for the CDR3 is TGTGCTAGCAGCCAAGGGACTAGCGGGATGGAGACCCAGTACTTC. This encodes CASSQGTSGMETQYF. This sequence joins TRBV7-7 and TRBJ2-5, with 13 bases that match TRBD2. This CDR3 is 15 amino acids long. Per the germline V gene, CDR1 is SSHAT and CDR2 is FNYEAQ (reference sequence).

This clone was observed once. This sequence joins TRBV5-1 and TRBJ1-1, with D uncertain. Germline V gene data show CDR1 as SGHRS and CDR2 as YFSETQ. The CDR3 totals 15 residues. Trimming pared 0 bases from V and 2 bases from J, leaving 11 bases between. CDR3 sequence: CASSLGGSHNTEAFF. The CDR3 DNA is TGCGCCAGCAGCTTGGGCGGCTCGCACAACACTGAAGCTTTCTTT.

The chain is built from TRBV12-3 or TRBV12-4 and TRBJ2-1, with D uncertain. Trimming pared 5 bases from V and 7 bases from J, leaving 9 bases between. This CDR3 is 12 amino acids long. The CDR3 reads CASSPDWNEQFF. As DNA, the CDR3 is TGTGCCAGCAGTCCTGATTGGAATGAGCAGTTCTTC.

This chain links TRBV4-3 with TRBJ2-1, with D maybe TRBD1 (5 bases). CDR1 is LGHNA and CDR2 is YSLEER in the germline V gene. V gave up 2 bases and J gave up 7 bases, with 9 bases separating them. There are 13 residues in the CDR3. CDR3 region: CASSQLQENEQFF. As DNA, the CDR3 is TGCGCCAGCAGCCAACTACAGGAGAATGAGCAGTTCTTC.

The chain uses TRBV7-2 and TRBJ1-6; D not resolved. The CDR3 extends over 15 amino acids. Trimming took 5 bases from V and 6 from J, leaving 14 bases between them. In germline, CDR1 is SGHTA, CDR2 FQGNSA. CDR3 region: CASSTLTASNSPLHF. Here the CDR3 DNA reads TGTGCCAGCAGCACACTAACAGCCTCTAATTCACCCCTCCACTTT.

The chain carries TRBV6-5 and TRBJ2-7, with 7 bases fitting TRBD1. This CDR3 comprises 11 residues. The germline V gene encodes CDR1 MNHEY and CDR2 SVGAGI. V shed 7 bases and J 7 bases; nucleotides not matched to a gene: 4. CDR3 sequence: CASKRQGEQYF. For the CDR3, the DNA is TGTGCCAGCAAGCGACAGGGAGAGCAGTACTTC.

The chain recombines TRBV5-4 with TRBJ2-7, with 7 bases aligning to TRBD1. CDR1 SGHNT and CDR2 YYREEE come from the germline V gene (reference sequence). With V trimmed by 4 bases and J by 2 bases, 9 bases remained unmatched. The CDR3 contains 15 residues. The CDR3 sequence: CASSVNTGEAYEQYF. The CDR3 DNA reads as TGTGCCAGCAGCGTTAACACAGGGGAAGCCTACGAGCAGTACTTC.

This CDR3 reads CASSLGRINEKLFF. CDR3 nucleotides: TGTGCCAGCAGCCTCGGACGGATTAATGAAAAACTGTTTTTT. The gene calls are TRBV6-2 or TRBV6-3 and TRBJ1-4; no firm D call. Germline V gene sequence: CDR1 MNHEY, CDR2 SVGEGT. With 6 bases removed from V and 4 bases from J, the gap between germline ends came to 12 bases. This CDR3 has 14 amino acids.

The chain carries TRBV7-9 and TRBJ2-3; D not resolved. Trimming stripped 5 bases from V and 7 bases from J, with 7 bases between. Germline loops: CDR1 SEHNR, CDR2 FQNEAQ (reference sequence). This CDR3 has 11 amino acids. This CDR3 is CASSPLHTQYF. CDR3 in DNA: TGTGCCAGCAGCCCTCTCCATACGCAGTATTTT.

This chain links TRBV28 with TRBJ1-2, with D possibly matching TRBD1 (5 bases). Trimming removed 2 bases at V and 4 bases at J, with 17 bases between. Germline-derived CDR1 and CDR2 are MDHEN and SYDVKM. This CDR3 region has 16 residues. In DNA form, the CDR3 reads TGTGCCAGCAGTTTAGGGAGGGACCCGCGTCCCTATGGCTACACCTTC. Amino acid sequence: CASSLGRDPRPYGYTF.

The V gene is TRBV7-2, the J gene TRBJ1-6; D unresolved. CDR3 length: 17 amino acids. CDR1 is SGHTA and CDR2 is FQGNSA in the germline V gene. V shed 1 base and J shed 0 bases, with 10 bases lying between them. The CDR3 DNA reads as TGTGCCAGCAGCTTAGTGTCAGGAGGCTCCTATAATTCACCCCTCCACTTT. It codes for CASSLVSGGSYNSPLHF.

The rearrangement joins TRBV10-3 to TRBJ2-1; TRBD2 matches at 13 bases. V lost 6 bases and J lost 6; bases outside the gene matches: 5. CDR3 length equals 15 residues. Germline V lookup: CDR1 ENHRY, CDR2 SYGVKD. The CDR3 coding sequence is TGTGCCATCAGGGAAACTAGCGGGGGGGCCAATGAGCAGTTCTTC. Its translation: CAIRETSGGANEQFF.

This chain links TRBV10-3 with TRBJ1-5; no firm D call. Trimming took 10 bases from V and 0 from J, leaving 25 bases between them. This CDR3 is built from 18 residues. Per the germline V gene, CDR1 is ENHRY and CDR2 is SYGVKD. The DNA for the CDR3 is TGTGCCACCGCGATAGGGTTGGAGTTGGCAAATAGCAATCAGCCCCAGCATTTT. Protein sequence: CATAIGLELANSNQPQHF.